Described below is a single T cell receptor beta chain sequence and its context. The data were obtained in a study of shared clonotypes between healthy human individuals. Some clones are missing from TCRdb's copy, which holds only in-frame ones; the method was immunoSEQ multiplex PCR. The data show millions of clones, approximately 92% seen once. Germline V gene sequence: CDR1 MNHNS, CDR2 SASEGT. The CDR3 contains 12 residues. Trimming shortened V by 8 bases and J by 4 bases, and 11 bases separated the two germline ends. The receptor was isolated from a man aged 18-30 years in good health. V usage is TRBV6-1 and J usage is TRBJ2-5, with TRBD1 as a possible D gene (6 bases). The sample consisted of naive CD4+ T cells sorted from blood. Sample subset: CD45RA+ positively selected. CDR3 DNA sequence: TGTGCCAGCCTCATACAGGGAGAGACCCAGTACTTC. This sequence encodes CASLIQGETQYF.